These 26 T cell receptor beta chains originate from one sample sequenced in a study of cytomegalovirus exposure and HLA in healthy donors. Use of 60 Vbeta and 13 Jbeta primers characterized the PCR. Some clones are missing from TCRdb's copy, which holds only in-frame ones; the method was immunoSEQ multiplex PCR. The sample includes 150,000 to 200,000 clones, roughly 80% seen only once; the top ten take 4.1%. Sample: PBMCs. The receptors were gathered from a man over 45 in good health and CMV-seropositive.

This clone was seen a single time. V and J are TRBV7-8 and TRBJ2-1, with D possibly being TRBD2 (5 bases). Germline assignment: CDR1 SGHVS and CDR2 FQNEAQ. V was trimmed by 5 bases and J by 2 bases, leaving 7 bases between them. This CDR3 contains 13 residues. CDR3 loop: CASSTGAYNEQFF. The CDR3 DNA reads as TGTGCCAGCAGCACCGGGGCCTACAATGAGCAGTTCTTC.

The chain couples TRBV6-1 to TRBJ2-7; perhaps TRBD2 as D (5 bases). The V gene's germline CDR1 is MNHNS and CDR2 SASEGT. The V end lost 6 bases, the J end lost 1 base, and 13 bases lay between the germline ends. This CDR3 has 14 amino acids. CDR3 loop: CASSSRTPSYEQYF. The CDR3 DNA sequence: TGTGCCAGCAGCTCCCGGACTCCATCCTACGAGCAGTACTTC.

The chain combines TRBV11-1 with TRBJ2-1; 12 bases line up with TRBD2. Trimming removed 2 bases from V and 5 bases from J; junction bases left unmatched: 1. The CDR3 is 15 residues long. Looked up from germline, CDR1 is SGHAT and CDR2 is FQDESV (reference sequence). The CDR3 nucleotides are TGTGCCAGCAGCTTAAGACTAGCGGGAGACAATGAGCAGTTCTTC. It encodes CASSLRLAGDNEQFF. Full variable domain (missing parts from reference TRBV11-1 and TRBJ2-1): EAEVAQSPRYKITEKSQAVAFWCDPISGHATLYWYRQILGQGPELLVQFQDESVVDDSQLPKDRFSAERLKGVDSTLKIQPAELGDSAMYLCASSLRLAGDNEQFFGPGTRLTVL.

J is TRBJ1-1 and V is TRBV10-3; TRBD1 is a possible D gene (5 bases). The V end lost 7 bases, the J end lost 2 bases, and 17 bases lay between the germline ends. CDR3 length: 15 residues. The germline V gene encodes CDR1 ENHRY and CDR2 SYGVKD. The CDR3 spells CAIKLAEQGNTEAFF. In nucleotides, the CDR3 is TGTGCCATCAAATTAGCGGAGCAGGGCAACACTGAAGCTTTCTTT.

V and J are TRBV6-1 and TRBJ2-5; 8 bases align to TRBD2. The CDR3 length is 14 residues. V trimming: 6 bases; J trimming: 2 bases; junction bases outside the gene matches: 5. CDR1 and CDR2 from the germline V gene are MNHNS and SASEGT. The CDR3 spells CASRAGGSQETQYF. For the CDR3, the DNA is TGTGCCAGCAGGGCGGGGGGTTCTCAAGAGACCCAGTACTTC.

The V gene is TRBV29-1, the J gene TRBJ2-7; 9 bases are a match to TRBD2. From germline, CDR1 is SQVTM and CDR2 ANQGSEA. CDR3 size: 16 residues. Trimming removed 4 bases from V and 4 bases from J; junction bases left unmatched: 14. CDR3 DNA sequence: TGCAGCGTTGGTGGGGATAAGCTGGGACTAGCATACGAGCAGTACTTC. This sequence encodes CSVGGDKLGLAYEQYF.

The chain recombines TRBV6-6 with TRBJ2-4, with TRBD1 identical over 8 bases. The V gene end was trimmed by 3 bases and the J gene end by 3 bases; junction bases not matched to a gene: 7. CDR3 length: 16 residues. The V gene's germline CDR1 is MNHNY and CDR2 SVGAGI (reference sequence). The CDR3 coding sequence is TGTGCCAGCAGTTATTTGGACAGGGACGACAAAAACATTCAGTACTTC. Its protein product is CASSYLDRDDKNIQYF.

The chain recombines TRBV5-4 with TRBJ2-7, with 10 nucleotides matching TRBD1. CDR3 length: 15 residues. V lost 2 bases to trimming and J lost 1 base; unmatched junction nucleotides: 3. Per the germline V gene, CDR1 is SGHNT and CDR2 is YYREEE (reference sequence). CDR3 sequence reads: CASSFRTGGSYEQYF. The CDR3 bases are TGTGCCAGCAGCTTTAGGACAGGGGGTTCCTACGAGCAGTACTTC.

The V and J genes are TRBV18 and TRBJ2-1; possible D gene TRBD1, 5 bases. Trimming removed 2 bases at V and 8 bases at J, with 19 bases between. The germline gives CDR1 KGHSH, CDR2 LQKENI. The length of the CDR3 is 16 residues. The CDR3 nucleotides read TGTGCCAGCTCACCAGGTAGGGCAGGGCCGAGCCATGAGCAGTTCTTC. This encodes CASSPGRAGPSHEQFF. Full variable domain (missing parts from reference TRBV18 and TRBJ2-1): NAGVMQNPRHLVRRRGQEARLRCSPMKGHSHVYWYRQLPEEGLKFMVYLQKENIIDESGMPKERFSAEFPKEGPSILRIQQVVRGDSAAYFCASSPGRAGPSHEQFFGPGTRLTVL.

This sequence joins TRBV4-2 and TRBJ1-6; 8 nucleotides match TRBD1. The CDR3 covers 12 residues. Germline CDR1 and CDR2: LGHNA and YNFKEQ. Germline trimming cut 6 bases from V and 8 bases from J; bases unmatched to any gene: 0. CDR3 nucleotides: TGTGCCAGCAGGGACAGGGATTCACCCCTCCACTTT. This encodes CASRDRDSPLHF.

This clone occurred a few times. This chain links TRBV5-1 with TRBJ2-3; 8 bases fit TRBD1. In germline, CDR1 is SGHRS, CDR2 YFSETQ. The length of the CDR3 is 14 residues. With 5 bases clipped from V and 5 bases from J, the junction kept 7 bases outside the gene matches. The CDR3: CASRDGQGLDTQYF. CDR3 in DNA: TGCGCCAGCAGGGACGGACAGGGACTAGATACGCAGTATTTT.

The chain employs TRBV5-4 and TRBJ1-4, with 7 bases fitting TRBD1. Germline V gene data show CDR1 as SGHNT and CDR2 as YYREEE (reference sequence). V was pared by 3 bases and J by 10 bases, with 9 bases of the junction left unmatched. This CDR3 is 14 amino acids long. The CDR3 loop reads CASSSGTANRKLFF. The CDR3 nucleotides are TGTGCCAGCAGCTCCGGGACAGCCAACCGAAAACTGTTTTTT.

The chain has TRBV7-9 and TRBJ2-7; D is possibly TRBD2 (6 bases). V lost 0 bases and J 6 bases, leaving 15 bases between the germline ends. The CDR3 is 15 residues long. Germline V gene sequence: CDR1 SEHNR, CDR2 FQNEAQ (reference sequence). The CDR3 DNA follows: TGTGCCAGCAGCTTAGCGAGCGGACTATCAAGCGAGCAGTACTTC. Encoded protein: CASSLASGLSSEQYF.

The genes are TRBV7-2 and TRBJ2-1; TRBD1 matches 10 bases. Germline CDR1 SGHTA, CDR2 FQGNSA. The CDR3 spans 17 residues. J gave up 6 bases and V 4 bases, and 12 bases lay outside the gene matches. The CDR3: CASSSGPDRGRANEQFF. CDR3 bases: TGTGCCAGCAGCTCGGGGCCCGACAGGGGGCGTGCCAATGAGCAGTTCTTC.

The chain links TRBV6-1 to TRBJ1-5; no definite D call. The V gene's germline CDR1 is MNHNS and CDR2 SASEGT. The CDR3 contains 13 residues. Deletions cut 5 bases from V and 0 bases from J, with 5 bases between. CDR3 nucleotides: TGTGCCAGCAGTAGCAATAGCAATCAGCCCCAGCATTTT. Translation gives CASSSNSNQPQHF.

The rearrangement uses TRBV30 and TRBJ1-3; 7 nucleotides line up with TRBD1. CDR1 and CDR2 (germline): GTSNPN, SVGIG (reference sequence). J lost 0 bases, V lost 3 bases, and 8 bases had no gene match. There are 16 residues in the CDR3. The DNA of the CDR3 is TGTGCCTGGAGCGCCGGGACAGATCTCTCTGGAAACACCATATATTTT. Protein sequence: CAWSAGTDLSGNTIYF.

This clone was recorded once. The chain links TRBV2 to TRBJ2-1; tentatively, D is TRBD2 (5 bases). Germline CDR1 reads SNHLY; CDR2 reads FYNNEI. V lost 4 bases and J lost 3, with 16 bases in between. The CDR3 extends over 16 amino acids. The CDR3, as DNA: TGTGCCAGCAGTGTGCGCCTAGCCCAGAGCTACAATGAGCAGTTCTTC. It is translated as CASSVRLAQSYNEQFF.

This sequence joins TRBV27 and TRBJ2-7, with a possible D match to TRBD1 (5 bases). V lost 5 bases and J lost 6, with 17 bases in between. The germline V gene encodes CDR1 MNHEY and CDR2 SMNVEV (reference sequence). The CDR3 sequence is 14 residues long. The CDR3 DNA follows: TGTGCCAGCAGTCCCTTGTCGGCCCAGGGCGAGCAGTACTTC. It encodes CASSPLSAQGEQYF.

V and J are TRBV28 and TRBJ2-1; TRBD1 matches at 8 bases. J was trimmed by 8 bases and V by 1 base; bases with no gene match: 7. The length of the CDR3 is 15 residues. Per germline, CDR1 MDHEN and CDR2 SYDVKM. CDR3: CASSLSSGGIDEQFF. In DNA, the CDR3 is TGTGCCAGCAGTTTATCGTCAGGGGGCATTGATGAGCAGTTCTTC. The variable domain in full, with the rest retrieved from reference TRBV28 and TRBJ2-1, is DVKVTQSSRYLVKRTGEKVFLECVQDMDHENMFWYRQDPGLGLRLIYFSYDVKMKEKGDIPEGYSVSREKKERFSLILESASTNQTSMYLCASSLSSGGIDEQFFGPGTRLTVL.

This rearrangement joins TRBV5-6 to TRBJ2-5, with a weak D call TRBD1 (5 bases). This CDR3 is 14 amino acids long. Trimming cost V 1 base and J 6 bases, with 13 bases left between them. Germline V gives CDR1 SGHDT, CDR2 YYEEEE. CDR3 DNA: TGTGCCAGCAGCTTGAAAGGGGCAGGACAGACCCAGTACTTC. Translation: CASSLKGAGQTQYF.

The DNA of the CDR3 is TGTGCCAGTAGTATAGGGGAACCCTCTAGGGGCGGCACTGAAGCTTTCTTT. This sequence encodes CASSIGEPSRGGTEAFF. The genes are TRBV19 and TRBJ1-1, with D possibly being TRBD1 (5 bases). Trimming stripped 1 base from V and 4 bases from J, with 19 bases between. The length of the CDR3 is 17 residues. CDR1 is LNHDA and CDR2 is SQIVND in the germline V gene (reference sequence). The variable domain in full, completed from reference TRBV19 and TRBJ1-1, reads DGGITQSPKYLFRKEGQNVTLSCEQNLNHDAMYWYRQDPGQGLRLIYYSQIVNDFQKGDIAEGYSVSREKKESFPLTVTSAQKNPTAFYLCASSIGEPSRGGTEAFFGQGTRLTVV.

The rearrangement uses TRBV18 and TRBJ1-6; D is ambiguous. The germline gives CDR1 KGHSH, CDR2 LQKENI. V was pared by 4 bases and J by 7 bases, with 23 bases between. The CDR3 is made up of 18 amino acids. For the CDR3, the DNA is TGTGCCAGCTCACTTTTCTCTGGCCCGGCGGCCCTAAATTCACCCCTCCACTTT. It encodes CASSLFSGPAALNSPLHF.

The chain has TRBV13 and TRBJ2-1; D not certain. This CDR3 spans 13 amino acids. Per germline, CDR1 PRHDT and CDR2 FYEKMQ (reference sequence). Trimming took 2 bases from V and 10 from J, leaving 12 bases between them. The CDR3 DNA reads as TGTGCCAGCAGCTTATATTCGCTACCGGAGCAGTTCTTC. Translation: CASSLYSLPEQFF.

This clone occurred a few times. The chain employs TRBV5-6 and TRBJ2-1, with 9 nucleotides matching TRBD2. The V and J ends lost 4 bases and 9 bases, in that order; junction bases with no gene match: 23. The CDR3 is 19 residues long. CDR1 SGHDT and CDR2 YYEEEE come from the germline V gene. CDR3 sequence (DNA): TGTGCCAGCAGCCCGCCAGGGGGAGGGACTAGAGCGGGGGGAGGTGAGCAGTTCTTC. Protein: CASSPPGGGTRAGGGEQFF.

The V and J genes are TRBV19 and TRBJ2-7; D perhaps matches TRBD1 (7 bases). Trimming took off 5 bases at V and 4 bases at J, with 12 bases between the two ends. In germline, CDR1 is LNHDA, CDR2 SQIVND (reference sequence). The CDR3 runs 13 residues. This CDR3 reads CASSPQGGYEQYF. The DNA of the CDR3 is TGTGCCAGTAGTCCTCAGGGGGGTTACGAGCAGTACTTC.

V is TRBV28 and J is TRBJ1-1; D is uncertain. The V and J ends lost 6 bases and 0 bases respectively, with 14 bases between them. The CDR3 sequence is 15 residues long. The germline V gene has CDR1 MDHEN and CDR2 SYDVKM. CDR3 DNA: TGTGCCAGCAGAAGCCTGGCGGGGATGAACACTGAAGCTTTCTTT. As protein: CASRSLAGMNTEAFF.